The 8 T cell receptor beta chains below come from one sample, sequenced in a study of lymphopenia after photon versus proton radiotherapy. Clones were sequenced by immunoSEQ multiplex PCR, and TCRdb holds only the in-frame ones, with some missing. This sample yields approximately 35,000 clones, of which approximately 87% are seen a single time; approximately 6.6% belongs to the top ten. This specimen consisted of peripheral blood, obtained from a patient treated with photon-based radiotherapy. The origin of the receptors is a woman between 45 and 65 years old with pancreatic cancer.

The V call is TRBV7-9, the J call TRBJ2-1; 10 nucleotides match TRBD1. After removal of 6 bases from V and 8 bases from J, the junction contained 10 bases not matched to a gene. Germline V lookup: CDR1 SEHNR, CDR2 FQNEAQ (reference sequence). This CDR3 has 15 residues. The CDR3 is CASSSGTGATYEQFF. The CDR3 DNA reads TGTGCCAGCAGTTCGGGGACAGGGGCTACCTATGAGCAGTTCTTC.

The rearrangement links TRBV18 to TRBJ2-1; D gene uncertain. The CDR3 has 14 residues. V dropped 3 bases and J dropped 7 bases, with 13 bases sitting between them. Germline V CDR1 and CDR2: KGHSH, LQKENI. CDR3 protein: CASSPEHWGNEQFF. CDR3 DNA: TGTGCCAGCTCACCCGAGCACTGGGGAAATGAGCAGTTCTTC. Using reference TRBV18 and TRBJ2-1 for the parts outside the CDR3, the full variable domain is NAGVMQNPRHLVRRRGQEARLRCSPMKGHSHVYWYRQLPEEGLKFMVYLQKENIIDESGMPKERFSAEFPKEGPSILRIQQVVRGDSAAYFCASSPEHWGNEQFFGPGTRLTVL.

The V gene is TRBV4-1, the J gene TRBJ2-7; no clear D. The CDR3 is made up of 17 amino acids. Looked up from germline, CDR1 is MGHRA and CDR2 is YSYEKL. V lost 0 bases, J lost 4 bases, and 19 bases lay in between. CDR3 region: CASSQEESSYWAYEQYF. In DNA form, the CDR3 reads TGCGCCAGCAGCCAAGAAGAAAGTTCCTATTGGGCTTACGAGCAGTACTTC.

DNA for the CDR3: TGTGCCAGCGGAACTACAGTTGGCAATGAGCAGTTCTTC. Translating it yields CASGTTVGNEQFF. The rearrangement joins TRBV5-6 to TRBJ2-1; D gene unclear. Germline CDR1 is SGHDT and CDR2 is YYEEEE. The CDR3 spans 13 residues. Trimming removed 7 bases from V and 6 bases from J, with 14 bases in between.

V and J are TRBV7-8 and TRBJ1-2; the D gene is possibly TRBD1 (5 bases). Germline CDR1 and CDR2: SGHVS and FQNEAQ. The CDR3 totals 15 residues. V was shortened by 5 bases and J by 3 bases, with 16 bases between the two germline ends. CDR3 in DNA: TGTGCCAGCAGCCGAAGGGGCAAAAGGGACTATGGCTACACCTTC. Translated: CASSRRGKRDYGYTF.

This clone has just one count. The CDR3 nucleotides are TGTGCCAGCAGCCCCGGGACAGGGGAAACTAATGAAAAACTGTTTTTT. It is translated as CASSPGTGETNEKLFF. The chain joins TRBV5-8 to TRBJ1-4; 10 bases match TRBD1. The germline gives CDR1 SGHTS, CDR2 YDEGEE. With V trimmed by 4 bases and J by 1 base, 4 bases remained unmatched. The CDR3 is 16 residues long.

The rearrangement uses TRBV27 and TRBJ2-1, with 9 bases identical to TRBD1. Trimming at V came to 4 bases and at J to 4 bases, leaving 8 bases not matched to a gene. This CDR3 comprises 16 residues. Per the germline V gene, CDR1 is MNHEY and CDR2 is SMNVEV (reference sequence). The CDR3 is CASSSAGTGQYNEQFF. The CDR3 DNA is TGTGCCAGCAGTTCCGCCGGGACAGGGCAGTACAATGAGCAGTTCTTC.

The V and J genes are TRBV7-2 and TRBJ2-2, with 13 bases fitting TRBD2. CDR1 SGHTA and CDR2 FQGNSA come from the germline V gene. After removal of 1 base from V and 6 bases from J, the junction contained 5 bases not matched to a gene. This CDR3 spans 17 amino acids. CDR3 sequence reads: CASSLDGTSGMAGELFF. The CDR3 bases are TGTGCCAGCAGCTTAGATGGGACTAGCGGGATGGCCGGGGAGCTGTTTTTT.